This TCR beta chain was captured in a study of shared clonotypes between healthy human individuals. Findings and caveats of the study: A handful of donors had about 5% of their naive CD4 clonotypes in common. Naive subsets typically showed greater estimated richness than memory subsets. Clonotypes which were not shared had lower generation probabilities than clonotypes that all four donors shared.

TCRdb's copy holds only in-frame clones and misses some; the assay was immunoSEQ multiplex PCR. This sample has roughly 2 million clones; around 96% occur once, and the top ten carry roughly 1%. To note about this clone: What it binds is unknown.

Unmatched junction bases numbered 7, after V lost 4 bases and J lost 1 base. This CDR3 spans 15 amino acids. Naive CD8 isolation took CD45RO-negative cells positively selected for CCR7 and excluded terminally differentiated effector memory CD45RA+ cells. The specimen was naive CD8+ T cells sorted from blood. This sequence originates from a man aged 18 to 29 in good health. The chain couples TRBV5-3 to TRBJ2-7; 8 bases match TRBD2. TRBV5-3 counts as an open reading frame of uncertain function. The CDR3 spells CARSDSGTSSYEQYF. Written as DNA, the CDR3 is TGTGCCAGAAGCGATAGCGGGACTAGTTCCTACGAGCAGTACTTC.